Each of the 14 T cell receptor beta chains below was sequenced from the same sample in a study of cytomegalovirus exposure and HLA in healthy donors. With 60 Vbeta and 13 Jbeta primers, the PCR was carried out. Some clones are missing from TCRdb's copy, which holds only in-frame ones; the method was immunoSEQ multiplex PCR. Of around 190,000 clones in the sample, over 75% are singletons; the top ten hold about 2.5%. Source material: PBMCs. These receptors were collected from a woman in her forties or fifties in good health and CMV-seronegative.

The rearrangement links TRBV2 to TRBJ2-4; perhaps TRBD2 as D (6 bases). V lost 4 bases and J 1 base, leaving 11 bases between the germline ends. Germline V gene data show CDR1 as SNHLY and CDR2 as FYNNEI. CDR3 length: 15 amino acids. The CDR3 protein is CASSARRDAKNIQYF. The CDR3 nucleotides are TGTGCCAGCAGTGCCCGGCGGGACGCCAAAAACATTCAGTACTTC.

This chain uses TRBV6-5 with TRBJ1-5, with D possibly being TRBD1 (5 bases). The germline V gene encodes CDR1 MNHEY and CDR2 SVGAGI. CDR3 size: 14 residues. The V gene lost 6 bases and the J gene lost 0 bases, with 9 bases spanning the gap. In DNA form, the CDR3 reads TGTGCCAGCAGCGACAGTTATAGCAATCAGCCCCAGCATTTT. This gives the protein CASSDSYSNQPQHF.

The sample holds one count of this clone. V is TRBV6-1 and J is TRBJ2-7, with D uncertain. V was pared by 1 base and J by 3 bases, with 13 bases between. The germline V gene encodes CDR1 MNHNS and CDR2 SASEGT. The CDR3 sequence is 15 residues long. The CDR3 bases are TGTGCCAGCAGTGAAGGCAGTGGCCGTCTCTACGAGCAGTACTTC. Protein sequence: CASSEGSGRLYEQYF.

The CDR3: CASSLVGQYLRANVLTF. For the CDR3, the DNA is TGTGCCAGCAGTTTAGTGGGACAGTATCTTAGGGCCAACGTCCTGACTTTC. The chain carries TRBV27 and TRBJ2-6, with 7 bases fitting TRBD1. Per germline, CDR1 MNHEY and CDR2 SMNVEV (reference sequence). The CDR3 runs to 17 residues. V was clipped by 2 bases and J by 5 bases; unmatched bases: 9.

This chain uses TRBV6-5 with TRBJ2-7; tentatively, D is TRBD1 (6 bases). V lost 3 bases, J lost 4 bases, and 13 bases lay in between. CDR1 MNHEY and CDR2 SVGAGI come from the germline V gene. CDR3 size: 14 residues. CDR3 loop: CASSYGTRGYEQYF. The CDR3 DNA follows: TGTGCCAGCAGTTATGGGACACGAGGGTACGAGCAGTACTTC.

This rearrangement joins TRBV27 to TRBJ2-7; D is unclear. The germline CDR1 and CDR2 sequences are MNHEY and SMNVEV (reference sequence). This CDR3 contains 16 residues. V lost 0 bases and J 2 bases, leaving 14 bases between the germline ends. The CDR3 reads CASSLSRQIGAYEQYF. CDR3 nucleotide sequence: TGTGCCAGCAGTTTATCGCGACAAATAGGTGCCTACGAGCAGTACTTC.

The chain combines TRBV5-4 with TRBJ1-1, with 7 bases lining up with TRBD1. The CDR3 length is 14 residues. Germline V gene sequence: CDR1 SGHNT, CDR2 YYREEE (reference sequence). V was clipped by 4 bases and J by 4 bases; unmatched bases: 7. The CDR3 DNA is TGTGCCAGCAGCCCGACAGGGTTAGGCACTGAAGCTTTCTTT. Amino acid sequence: CASSPTGLGTEAFF.

V usage is TRBV5-8 and J usage is TRBJ1-1; possible D gene TRBD1, 6 bases. This CDR3 spans 11 amino acids. Germline V gives CDR1 SGHTS, CDR2 YDEGEE. V shed 5 bases and J shed 11 bases, with 13 bases lying between them. CDR3 sequence reads: CASSLRQAAFF. CDR3 bases: TGTGCCAGCAGTCTAAGACAGGCCGCTTTCTTT. Full variable domain (missing parts from reference TRBV5-8 and TRBJ1-1): EAGVTQSPTHLIKTRGQQATLRCSPISGHTSVYWYQQALGLGLQFLLWYDEGEERNRGNFPPRFSGRQFPNYSSELNVNALELEDSALYLCASSLRQAAFFGQGTRLTVV.

The chain has TRBV27 and TRBJ1-1, with TRBD1 matching 7 bases. The CDR3 is made up of 15 amino acids. Trimming at V came to 8 bases and at J to 0 bases, leaving 9 bases not matched to a gene. Germline loops: CDR1 MNHEY, CDR2 SMNVEV (reference sequence). The DNA of the CDR3 is TGTGCCAGCCGTCCGGGACAGCTAATGAACACTGAAGCTTTCTTT. As protein: CASRPGQLMNTEAFF.

The rearrangement uses TRBV7-3 and TRBJ2-7, with 9 positions matching TRBD2. Germline V gene lookup returns CDR1 SGHTA and CDR2 FQGTGA. There are 14 residues in the CDR3. The V gene end was trimmed by 5 bases and the J gene end by 7 bases; junction bases not matched to a gene: 9. This chain's CDR3 is CASSPQGLAGEQYF. The CDR3 nucleotides are TGTGCCAGCAGCCCCCAGGGACTAGCTGGGGAGCAGTACTTC.

This chain connects TRBV6-1 to TRBJ2-7; 7 nucleotides line up with TRBD1. The CDR3 runs 13 residues. V gave up 3 bases and J gave up 3 bases; unmatched junction bases: 2. In germline, CDR1 is MNHNS, CDR2 SASEGT. CDR3 sequence: CASSEGTVYEQYF. CDR3 nucleotide sequence: TGTGCCAGCAGTGAGGGGACAGTCTACGAGCAGTACTTC.

V usage is TRBV7-9 and J usage is TRBJ2-3; perhaps TRBD2 as D (6 bases). Trimming shortened V by 0 bases and J by 3 bases, and 13 bases separated the two germline ends. The germline CDR1 and CDR2 sequences are SEHNR and FQNEAQ (reference sequence). The CDR3 consists of 16 residues. CDR3 DNA sequence: TGTGCCAGCAGCTTAGCGCATGGTGGGAGGACAGATACGCAGTATTTT. This sequence encodes CASSLAHGGRTDTQYF. The complete variable domain, with remaining parts taken from reference TRBV7-9 and TRBJ2-3, reads DTGVSQNPRHKITKRGQNVTFRCDPISEHNRLYWYRQTLGQGPEFLTYFQNEAQLEKSRLLSDRFSAERPKGSFSTLEIQRTEQGDSAMYLCASSLAHGGRTDTQYFGPGTRLTVL.

This chain links TRBV7-9 with TRBJ2-3; TRBD1 might be the D (6 bases). The germline V gene encodes CDR1 SEHNR and CDR2 FQNEAQ (reference sequence). The CDR3 is made up of 15 amino acids. The ends were cut back, 2 bases at V and 4 bases at J, with 13 bases in the middle. Written as DNA, the CDR3 is TGTGCCAGCAGCTTAACGGGACAATCCTCAGATACGCAGTATTTT. Amino acid sequence: CASSLTGQSSDTQYF.

In DNA, the CDR3 is TGTGCCAGCAGCGGGGAGGGTATCTACGAGCAGTACTTC. This encodes CASSGEGIYEQYF. The chain is built from TRBV25-1 and TRBJ2-7; 7 nucleotides agree with TRBD2. This CDR3 has 13 residues. J lost 3 bases, V lost 6 bases, and 5 bases had no gene match. Germline CDR1 MGHDK, CDR2 SYGVNS.